These 22 T cell receptor beta chains originate from one sample sequenced in a study of blood T cell repertoires in COVID-19. The table came from immunoSEQ multiplex PCR; TCRdb's copy has only in-frame clones and leaves some out. Seen here are about 440,000 clones, about 85% observed once, and the top ten hold approximately 2%. Specimen: PBMCs or T cells enriched from blood (not recorded which). Receptors originate from a young woman with acute COVID-19.

The V gene is TRBV28, the J gene TRBJ1-1, with a weak D call TRBD1 (6 bases). The CDR3 totals 14 residues. The V end was cut by 5 bases, the J end by 3 bases, with 13 bases between. Germline CDR1 is MDHEN and CDR2 is SYDVKM. The CDR3 loop reads CASSPGQIYTEAFF. CDR3 sequence (DNA): TGTGCCAGCAGTCCGGGACAAATCTACACTGAAGCTTTCTTT. The whole variable domain, filled in from reference TRBV28 and TRBJ1-1, reads DVKVTQSSRYLVKRTGEKVFLECVQDMDHENMFWYRQDPGLGLRLIYFSYDVKMKEKGDIPEGYSVSREKKERFSLILESASTNQTSMYLCASSPGQIYTEAFFGQGTRLTVV.

This clone appeared a single time. This chain connects TRBV3-1 (or the pseudogene TRBV3-2) to TRBJ2-4, with 10 bases identical to TRBD2. Germline CDR1 LGHDT, CDR2 YNNKEL (reference sequence). The CDR3 is made up of 16 amino acids. V lost 0 bases to trimming and J lost 15 bases; unmatched junction nucleotides: 14. The CDR3 loop is CASSQEGRLAGEGLYF. CDR3 DNA: TGTGCCAGCAGCCAAGAGGGAAGGCTAGCGGGAGAGGGGTTGTACTTC.

This clone was recorded only once. The chain uses TRBV9 and TRBJ2-2; a weak D match, TRBD2 (5 bases). This CDR3 region has 13 residues. The germline V gene encodes CDR1 SGDLS and CDR2 YYNGEE. Trimming removed 3 bases from V and 5 bases from J, with 8 bases in between. CDR3 coding DNA: TGTGCCAGCAGCGAGCGGACTACCGGGGAGCTGTTTTTT. It specifies CASSERTTGELFF.

The chain uses TRBV7-2 and TRBJ2-7, with 12 bases matching TRBD2. The germline CDR1 and CDR2 sequences are SGHTA and FQGNSA. There are 16 residues in the CDR3. With V trimmed by 5 bases and J by 3 bases, 8 bases remained unmatched. Here the CDR3 DNA reads TGTGCCAGCAGCCAGACTAGCGGGAGTGTGGGCTACGAGCAGTACTTC. The encoded protein is CASSQTSGSVGYEQYF.

This rearrangement joins TRBV9 to TRBJ2-1; TRBD1 is a possible D gene (6 bases). CDR3 length equals 13 residues. CDR1 SGDLS and CDR2 YYNGEE come from the germline V gene. Trimming pared 4 bases from V and 5 bases from J, leaving 10 bases between. This chain's CDR3 is CASSLRTDNEQFF. In DNA form, the CDR3 reads TGTGCCAGCAGCCTAAGGACAGACAATGAGCAGTTCTTC.

In its sample, this clone was seen a few times. This rearrangement joins TRBV5-6 to TRBJ1-6, with D possibly being TRBD1 (6 bases). The CDR3 runs to 14 residues. V lost 4 bases and J lost 7, with 12 bases in between. Germline-derived CDR1 and CDR2 are SGHDT and YYEEEE. The CDR3 sequence is CASSLDQGNSPLHF. In nucleotides, the CDR3 is TGTGCCAGCAGCCTGGACCAGGGGAATTCACCCCTCCACTTT.

The V and J genes are TRBV4-3 and TRBJ2-1; a possible D gene is TRBD2 (6 bases). V lost 4 bases to trimming and J lost 2 bases, with 12 bases between them. CDR1 LGHNA and CDR2 YSLEER come from the germline V gene. There are 15 residues in the CDR3. The CDR3 DNA reads TGCGCCAGCAGCCCGTTTACGGGGGCCTACAATGAGCAGTTCTTC. Its protein product is CASSPFTGAYNEQFF.

This sequence joins TRBV6-5 and TRBJ1-5; D is unclear. Per germline, CDR1 MNHEY and CDR2 SVGAGI. The CDR3 extends over 11 amino acids. Trimming stripped 6 bases from V and 4 bases from J, with 4 bases between. The CDR3 protein is CASSPNQPQHF. The CDR3 nucleotides read TGTGCCAGCAGCCCGAATCAGCCCCAGCATTTT.

This clone appeared once. This chain uses TRBV6-1 with TRBJ1-2; D unclear. The CDR3 consists of 13 residues. Germline assignment: CDR1 MNHNS and CDR2 SASEGT. Trimming removed 0 bases at V and 14 bases at J, with 16 bases between. The CDR3 DNA is TGTGCCAGCAGTGAAGCCGGGAGGACTGCGTTTACCTTC. Protein: CASSEAGRTAFTF.

This chain's CDR3 is CASSFRQGSNQPQHF. The CDR3 region has the DNA TGTGCCAGTAGTTTCAGACAGGGGAGCAATCAGCCCCAGCATTTT. This rearrangement joins TRBV19 to TRBJ1-5; TRBD1 matches 8 bases. V dropped 5 bases and J dropped 1; count of bases not matched to a gene: 4. The CDR3 has 15 amino acids. The germline gives CDR1 LNHDA, CDR2 SQIVND (reference sequence).

The chain combines TRBV18 with TRBJ1-4; TRBD1 agrees at 11 bases. The trim removed 0 bases at V and 8 bases at J, leaving 2 bases unmatched. This CDR3 has 15 amino acids. Germline CDR1 is KGHSH and CDR2 is LQKENI. CDR3 DNA: TGTGCCAGCTCACCACCGGGACAGGGGGGAGAAAAACTGTTTTTT. Its translation is CASSPPGQGGEKLFF.

The rearrangement links TRBV3-1 (or the pseudogene TRBV3-2) to TRBJ1-2, with a tentative D call TRBD1 (6 bases). Deletions cut 0 bases from V and 7 bases from J, with 15 bases between. The germline V gene encodes CDR1 LGHDT and CDR2 YNNKEL (reference sequence). The CDR3 sequence is 15 residues long. CDR3 protein: CASSQDGAGDRGYTF. CDR3 coding DNA: TGTGCCAGCAGCCAAGATGGGGCAGGGGACCGTGGCTACACCTTC.

This clone was observed once. The gene calls are TRBV18 and TRBJ1-1; D is undetermined. The CDR3 loop spans 12 amino acids. CDR1 and CDR2 (germline): KGHSH, LQKENI. V gave up 8 bases and J gave up 2 bases, with 9 bases separating them. CDR3 protein: CASAAGNTEAFF. The CDR3 DNA follows: TGTGCCAGCGCCGCGGGAAACACTGAAGCTTTCTTT. Supplemented by reference TRBV18 and TRBJ1-1, the full variable domain reads NAGVMQNPRHLVRRRGQEARLRCSPMKGHSHVYWYRQLPEEGLKFMVYLQKENIIDESGMPKERFSAEFPKEGPSILRIQQVVRGDSAAYFCASAAGNTEAFFGQGTRLTVV.

The sample holds one count of this clone. The chain links TRBV10-3 to TRBJ2-7, with 8 bases identical to TRBD1. The CDR3 extends over 12 amino acids. Germline-derived CDR1 and CDR2 are ENHRY and SYGVKD. Unmatched junction bases numbered 4, after V lost 6 bases and J lost 6 bases. CDR3 region: CAIREDRAEQYF. The CDR3 DNA reads as TGTGCCATCAGGGAGGACAGGGCCGAGCAGTACTTC.

The chain combines TRBV18 with TRBJ2-2; TRBD1 matches at 8 bases. The length of the CDR3 is 16 residues. V was pared by 3 bases and J by 5 bases, with 8 bases of the junction left unmatched. Germline loops: CDR1 KGHSH, CDR2 LQKENI. CDR3 amino acids: CASSPIGTGGTGELFF. CDR3 nucleotide sequence: TGTGCCAGCTCACCCATCGGGACAGGAGGAACCGGGGAGCTGTTTTTT.

The rearrangement uses TRBV7-2 and TRBJ1-5; D perhaps matches TRBD1 (5 bases). In germline, CDR1 is SGHTA, CDR2 FQGNSA. CDR3 length: 15 residues. Trimming removed 2 bases from V and 1 base from J, with 9 bases in between. The CDR3 coding sequence is TGTGCCAGCAGCTTAAAAGGGGTAAGCAATCAGCCCCAGCATTTT. The encoded protein is CASSLKGVSNQPQHF.

The chain has TRBV3-1 (or the pseudogene TRBV3-2) and TRBJ1-1, with a possible D match to TRBD1 (5 bases). The V end lost 8 bases, the J end lost 4 bases, and 14 bases lay between the germline ends. CDR3 length: 13 residues. Germline V gene sequence: CDR1 LGHDT, CDR2 YNNKEL (reference sequence). The CDR3 DNA reads TGTGCCAGCCACCCCCAGGGTACCACTGAAGCTTTCTTT. The encoded protein is CASHPQGTTEAFF.

The genes are TRBV19 and TRBJ2-4, with D possibly being TRBD2 (6 bases). The CDR3 is made up of 16 amino acids. The V end was cut by 3 bases, the J end by 4 bases, with 16 bases between. Germline V gene sequence: CDR1 LNHDA, CDR2 SQIVND (reference sequence). The CDR3 reads CASSIRLGDWKNIQYF. The CDR3 bases are TGTGCCAGTAGTATTCGCCTTGGGGACTGGAAAAACATTCAGTACTTC.

The rearrangement joins TRBV11-2 to TRBJ1-6; D not certain. This CDR3 is built from 16 residues. Per the germline V gene, CDR1 is SGHAT and CDR2 is FQNNGV. Trimming removed 6 bases from V and 11 bases from J, with 23 bases in between. CDR3 sequence reads: CASSLLRGGPGAPLHF. The CDR3 DNA is TGTGCCAGCAGTCTTCTCCGGGGAGGGCCGGGTGCACCCCTCCACTTT.

The chain is built from TRBV6-5 and TRBJ2-2, with D maybe TRBD1 (5 bases). Germline V gene data show CDR1 as MNHEY and CDR2 as SVGAGI. The CDR3 totals 14 residues. This CDR3 is CQTWAGSGAGELFF. DNA of the CDR3: TGTCAGACTTGGGCAGGGTCGGGTGCCGGGGAGCTGTTTTTT.

This rearrangement joins TRBV3-1 (or the pseudogene TRBV3-2) to TRBJ1-2, with TRBD1 matching 8 bases. Germline assignment: CDR1 LGHDT and CDR2 YNNKEL (reference sequence). Trimming removed 1 base from V and 8 bases from J; junction bases left unmatched: 6. The CDR3 totals 14 residues. The CDR3: CASSQAQGANGYTF. CDR3 nucleotide sequence: TGTGCCAGCAGCCAAGCCCAGGGGGCGAACGGCTACACCTTC.

The J gene is TRBJ2-5, the V gene TRBV20-1, with 8 bases aligning to TRBD2. V lost 3 bases and J lost 5; bases outside the gene matches: 8. The V gene's germline CDR1 is DFQATT and CDR2 SNEGSKA (reference sequence). CDR3 length: 14 amino acids. The CDR3 protein is CSASAGGAGETQYF. In DNA, the CDR3 is TGCAGTGCTAGTGCCGGGGGGGCCGGGGAGACCCAGTACTTC.